The 4 T cell receptor beta chains listed next were all sequenced from one sample in a study of T cell changes during pregnancy in multiple sclerosis. The data were produced by immunoSEQ multiplex PCR, yet TCRdb's version contains in-frame clones alone and is incomplete. The sample consists of tens of thousands of clones, 85% to 95% of them appearing once. The specimen was CD4+ T cells from peripheral blood mononuclear cells, collected in the third trimester of pregnancy. Receptor source: a female donor with multiple sclerosis, enrolled in a pregnancy study.

V and J are TRBV29-1 and TRBJ1-4; D not resolved. Trimming took 6 bases from V and 4 from J, leaving 6 bases between them. Germline V gene data show CDR1 as SQVTM and CDR2 as ANQGSEA. This CDR3 has 11 residues. CDR3 sequence: CSVFLNEKLFF. CDR3 nucleotides: TGCAGCGTCTTTCTTAATGAAAAACTGTTTTTT. The full variable domain, completed using reference TRBV29-1 and TRBJ1-4, is SAVISQKPSRDICQRGTSLTIQCQVDSQVTMMFWYRQQPGQSLTLIATANQGSEATYESGFVIDKFPISRPNLTFSTLTVSNMSPEDSSIYLCSVFLNEKLFFGSGTQLSVL.

The gene calls are TRBV5-5 and TRBJ1-2, with unresolved D. V was shortened by 0 bases and J by 2 bases, with 8 bases between the two germline ends. Germline CDR1 and CDR2: SGHKS and YYEKEE (reference sequence). The CDR3 sequence is 14 residues long. The chain's CDR3 is CASSLGGNNYGYTF. The DNA of the CDR3 is TGTGCCAGCAGCTTGGGCGGCAACAACTATGGCTACACCTTC.

CDR3 DNA: TGCAGCGTTGGAGAGAGGCAGGGGTTGTCCAAAAACATTCAGTACTTC. Its translation: CSVGERQGLSKNIQYF. The V and J genes are TRBV29-1 and TRBJ2-4, with D possibly being TRBD1 (6 bases). Trimming shortened V by 4 bases and J by 2 bases, and 18 bases separated the two germline ends. CDR1 and CDR2 from the germline V gene are SQVTM and ANQGSEA. The CDR3 consists of 16 residues.

This clone was picked up a small number of times. The genes are TRBV2 and TRBJ2-1; maybe TRBD2 (5 bases). From germline, CDR1 is SNHLY and CDR2 FYNNEI. V lost 8 bases, J lost 6 bases, and 23 bases lay in between. CDR3 length equals 16 residues. The CDR3 reads CASQTRTRAASNEQFF. The DNA for the CDR3 is TGTGCCAGCCAAACTAGAACCCGGGCAGCCTCCAATGAGCAGTTCTTC. The variable domain in full, completed from reference TRBV2 and TRBJ2-1, reads EPEVTQTPSHQVTQMGQEVILRCVPISNHLYFYWYRQILGQKVEFLVSFYNNEISEKSEIFDDQFSVERPDGSNFTLKIRSTKLEDSAMYFCASQTRTRAASNEQFFGPGTRLTVL.